The T cell receptor beta chain described here comes from a study of beta chain features in type 1 diabetes. Overall study context: Patients shared similar age, gender and cell yields with healthy donors.

CDR1 and CDR2 from the germline V gene are SGHDT and YYEEEE. Trimming removed 1 base at V and 6 bases at J, with 5 bases between. This CDR3 is 11 amino acids long. Expressed TCRB transcripts were sequenced because the isolated RNA had all been reverse transcribed beforehand. TCRdb's copy holds only in-frame clones and misses some; the assay was immunoSEQ multiplex PCR. There are 450,000 to 600,000 clones in the sample; approximately 30% occur only once, and around 0.065% lies in the top ten. Material for sequencing was naive CD4+ T cells from blood. The chain links TRBV5-6 to TRBJ2-7; D gene unclear. The receptor was isolated from a man between 18 and 29 years old in good health. CDR3 region: CASSLSGEQYF. The CDR3 DNA reads as TGTGCCAGCAGCTTGTCGGGCGAGCAGTACTTC.